Here is one T cell receptor beta chain with its context. CDR1 is SGHVS and CDR2 is FNYEAQ in the germline V gene. Between the trimmed V and J ends, which lost 5 bases and 10 bases, there was a span of 12 bases. This CDR3 region has 13 residues. Authors' methods: Scientists estimated how many nucleated cells there were by amplifying reference gene primers. This table comes from immunoSEQ multiplex PCR, and its TCRdb copy is limited to in-frame clones, with some not included. V and J calls plus clone size are reproduced from that table; the DNA served to infer D and trimming. Among tens of thousands of clones listed, about 80% were seen once. The data are from a study of blood T cell repertoires in COVID-19. Whole-study context: The United States, Italy and Spain provided the acute and convalescent COVID-19 samples.

This TCR was sampled from a human donor in a cohort sampled during active COVID-19. Source material: peripheral blood. The chain employs TRBV7-6 and TRBJ1-6, with D unclear. The CDR3 bases are TGTGCCAGCAGCCCAGGACTCTCATCACCCCTCCACTTT. Protein sequence: CASSPGLSSPLHF.